This T cell receptor (beta chain) was sequenced during a study of blood T cell repertoires in COVID-19. Study details: Samples of COVID-19 (acute and convalescent) were obtained from the United States, Italy and Spain. T cells, B-cell-depleted T cells, or PBMCs provided the cDNA or gDNA that served as material.

CDR3 length: 18 residues. V shed 1 base and J 5 bases; nucleotides not matched to a gene: 12. CDR1 and CDR2 from the germline V gene are LGHDT and YNNKEL (reference sequence). Original data processing: Amplified reference gene primers provided the basis for estimating nucleated cell counts. Using immunoSEQ multiplex PCR, the repertoire was profiled, and TCRdb retains in-frame clones only, with some absent. The DNA gave D and trimming, while V, J and clone size come from that table. The data show about 340,000 clones, around 90% seen once. The sequence was obtained from a woman aged 18-30 years who had recovered from COVID-19. Sample: peripheral blood. The J gene is TRBJ2-1, the V gene TRBV3-1 (or the pseudogene TRBV3-2); 9 bases map to TRBD2. The DNA of the CDR3 is TGTGCCAGCAGCCAAGGGGTTAGCGGGGGAACCCGAAACAATGAGCAGTTCTTC. It specifies CASSQGVSGGTRNNEQFF.